This T cell receptor beta chain was captured by sequencing in a study of human T cells and chemical hapten exposure. Whole-study findings and limits: Significantly greater numbers of large CDR3 similarity clusters came from expanded TCRs than from controls. The study found that DPC sensitization did not change TCRs above 1 in 1000 frequency.

Sample time point: patch test 1, 2 weeks after DPC sensitization. Treatment indicated: therapeutic diphenylcyclopropenone sensitization with weekly scalp DPC. As for this clonotype: Its cognate antigen is unknown.

Trimming cost V 0 bases and J 5 bases, with 10 bases left between them. The CDR3 length is 14 residues. Germline CDR1 is SGHTA and CDR2 is FQGTGA. TCRdb reprocessed the RACE reads via MiXCR and lists one record per CDR3 protein. The sample records just under 350,000 distinct CDR3 sequences, under 8% being singletons. This sample comprised whole blood, obtained in connection with sensitization to the hapten diphenylcyclopropenone (DPC). This TCR derives from a woman between 18 and 29 years old with alopecia areata. Some clones in this sample may be carry-over from other donors' samples. The rearrangement links TRBV7-3 to TRBJ1-2; the D is unclear. The CDR3 spells CASSLTPLGYGYTF. CDR3 nucleotide sequence: TGTGCCAGCAGCTTAACTCCCTTGGGTTATGGCTACACCTTC.